The 8 T cell receptor beta chains in this list originate from one sample, sequenced in a study of T cell repertoires in cytomegalovirus infection. Each CDR3 protein is one row after TCRdb ran MiXCR on the reads. The sample holds a few hundred thousand distinct CDR3 sequences, more than 8% seen once. Input material: PBMCs. Source of these receptors: a human donor in good health (CMV status not recorded). Some clones in this sample may be carry-over from other donors' samples.

Concerning this clonotype itself: One base away lies a much larger clone, so this may be a sequencing read error. V is TRBV7-2 and J is TRBJ1-5, with unresolved D. Between the trimmed V and J ends, which lost 2 bases and 2 bases, there was a span of 10 bases. CDR1 is SGHTA, CDR2 FQGNSA, per germline. The CDR3 is 15 residues long. The CDR3 DNA is TGTGCCAGCAGCTTATCCAGGAGAGGCAATCAGCCCCAGCATTTT. It codes for CASSLSRRGNQPQHF.

This clonotype was seen at least ten times. The CDR3 spells CASTQGSVRGYEQYF. CDR3 DNA sequence: TGTGCCAGCACTCAGGGAAGCGTCCGGGGCTACGAGCAGTACTTC. V gene TRBV7-2 combines with J gene TRBJ2-7; D tentatively fits TRBD1 or TRBD2 (5 bases each). Trimming stripped 7 bases from V and 3 bases from J, with 19 bases between. CDR3 length: 15 residues. Germline CDR1 is SGHTA and CDR2 is FQGNSA.

This clonotype was observed at least ten times. This sequence joins TRBV7-2 and TRBJ2-4; D not certain. Looked up from germline, CDR1 is SGHTA and CDR2 is FQGNSA. Between the trimmed V and J ends, which lost 1 base and 10 bases, there was a span of 11 bases. CDR3 length: 13 residues. The CDR3 DNA is TGTGCCAGCAGCTTAGACGGCGGTTCAATTCAGTACTTC. It yields the protein CASSLDGGSIQYF.

This clonotype turned up a few times. The rearrangement joins TRBV6-2 or TRBV6-3 to TRBJ1-5; D perhaps matches TRBD1 (5 bases). CDR3 length equals 15 residues. CDR1 MNHEY and CDR2 SVGEGT come from the germline V gene. The V end lost 5 bases, the J end lost 4 bases, and 15 bases lay between the germline ends. CDR3 nucleotide sequence: TGTGCCAGCAGTGGCCTGGAGGGACGGAATCAGCCCCAGCATTTT. Translating it yields CASSGLEGRNQPQHF.

This clonotype was seen only a few times. V gene TRBV2 combines with J gene TRBJ2-5, with TRBD2 identical over 8 bases. V dropped 6 bases and J dropped 3; count of bases not matched to a gene: 9. Germline-derived CDR1 and CDR2 are SNHLY and FYNNEI. The CDR3 covers 15 residues. The DNA of the CDR3 is TGTGCCAGCAGGGGTACCGGGACTAGGGAAGAGACCCAGTACTTC. Translation: CASRGTGTREETQYF.

V is TRBV11-2 and J is TRBJ2-7; 8 bases map to TRBD2. Germline V gene lookup returns CDR1 SGHAT and CDR2 FQNNGV. The CDR3 covers 17 residues. Unmatched junction bases numbered 12, after V lost 5 bases and J lost 0 bases. The DNA for the CDR3 is TGTGCCAGCAGCCCCAGCGGGGGATATCGGGACTCCTACGAGCAGTACTTC. It translates to CASSPSGGYRDSYEQYF.

This clonotype was observed at least ten times. This sequence joins TRBV7-2 and TRBJ2-7; D unresolved. In germline, CDR1 is SGHTA, CDR2 FQGNSA. The V end lost 5 bases, the J end lost 1 base, and 9 bases lay between the germline ends. The CDR3 consists of 13 residues. The CDR3 loop reads CASSTQRSYEQYF. Here the CDR3 DNA reads TGTGCCAGCAGCACACAGAGATCCTACGAGCAGTACTTC.

Ten or more counts support this clonotype. V and J are TRBV7-2 and TRBJ2-1, with D possibly matching TRBD2 (6 bases). The germline V gene has CDR1 SGHTA and CDR2 FQGNSA. The CDR3 is made up of 15 amino acids. The V gene lost 5 bases and the J gene lost 0 bases, with 11 bases spanning the gap. This CDR3 is CASSRSGSSYNEQFF. The CDR3, as DNA: TGTGCCAGCAGCCGTAGCGGAAGCTCCTACAATGAGCAGTTCTTC.